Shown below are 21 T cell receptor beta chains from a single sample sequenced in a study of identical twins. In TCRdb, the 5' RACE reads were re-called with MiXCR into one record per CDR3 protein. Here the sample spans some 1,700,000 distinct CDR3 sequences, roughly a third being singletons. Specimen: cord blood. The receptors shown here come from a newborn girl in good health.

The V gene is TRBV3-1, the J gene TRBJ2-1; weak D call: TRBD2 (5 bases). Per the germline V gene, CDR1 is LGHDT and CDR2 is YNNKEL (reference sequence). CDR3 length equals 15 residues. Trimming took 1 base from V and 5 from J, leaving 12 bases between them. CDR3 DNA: TGTGCCAGCAGCCAAGTCTTGCTAGCCCACAATGAGCAGTTCTTC. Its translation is CASSQVLLAHNEQFF.

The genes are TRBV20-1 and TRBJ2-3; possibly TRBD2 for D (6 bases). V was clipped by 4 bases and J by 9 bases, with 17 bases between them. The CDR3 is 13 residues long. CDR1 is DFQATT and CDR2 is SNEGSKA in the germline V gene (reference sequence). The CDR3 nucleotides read TGCAGTGCTACCGAACGGGGGAGAGGGACGCAGTATTTT. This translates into CSATERGRGTQYF.

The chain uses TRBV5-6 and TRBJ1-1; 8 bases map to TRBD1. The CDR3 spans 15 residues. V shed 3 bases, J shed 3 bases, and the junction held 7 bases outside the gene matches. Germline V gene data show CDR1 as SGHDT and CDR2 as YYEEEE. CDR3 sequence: CASSWIGTGHTEAFF. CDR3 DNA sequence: TGTGCCAGCAGCTGGATCGGGACAGGCCACACTGAAGCTTTCTTT.

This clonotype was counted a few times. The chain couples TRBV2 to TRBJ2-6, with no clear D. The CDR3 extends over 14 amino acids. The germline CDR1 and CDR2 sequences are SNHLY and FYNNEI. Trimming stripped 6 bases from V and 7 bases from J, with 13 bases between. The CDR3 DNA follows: TGTGCCAGCAGGACACTCGGTGGTGCCAACGTCCTGACTTTC. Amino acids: CASRTLGGANVLTF. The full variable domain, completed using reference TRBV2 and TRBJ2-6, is EPEVTQTPSHQVTQMGQEVILRCVPISNHLYFYWYRQILGQKVEFLVSFYNNEISEKSEIFDDQFSVERPDGSNFTLKIRSTKLEDSAMYFCASRTLGGANVLTFGAGSRLTVL.

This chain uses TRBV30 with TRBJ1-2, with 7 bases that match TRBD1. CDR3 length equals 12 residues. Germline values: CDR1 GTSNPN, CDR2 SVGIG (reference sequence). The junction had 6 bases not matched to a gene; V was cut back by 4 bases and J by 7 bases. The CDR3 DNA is TGTGCCTGGACGGAGGGGGCCGGTGGCTACACCTTC. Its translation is CAWTEGAGGYTF.

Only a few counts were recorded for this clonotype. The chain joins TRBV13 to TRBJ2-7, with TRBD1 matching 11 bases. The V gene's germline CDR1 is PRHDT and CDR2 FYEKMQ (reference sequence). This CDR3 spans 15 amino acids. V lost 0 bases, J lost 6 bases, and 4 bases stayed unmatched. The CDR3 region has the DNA TGTGCCAGCAGCTTAGGCGGGACAGGGGGACGCGAGCAGTACTTC. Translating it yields CASSLGGTGGREQYF.

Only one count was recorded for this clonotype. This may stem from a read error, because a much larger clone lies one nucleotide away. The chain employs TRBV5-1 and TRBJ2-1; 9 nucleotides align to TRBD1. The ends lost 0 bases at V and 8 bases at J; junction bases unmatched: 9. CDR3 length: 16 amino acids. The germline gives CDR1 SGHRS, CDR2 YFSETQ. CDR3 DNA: TGCGCCAGCAGCTTGGCCGCCGGGACAGGGTATGATGAGCAGTTCTTC. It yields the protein CASSLAAGTGYDEQFF.

The CDR3, as DNA: TGTGCCAGCAGCTACCGGGACAGGGTCGGTAGCGGCTCCTACAATGAGCAGTTCTTC. It is translated as CASSYRDRVGSGSYNEQFF. The chain employs TRBV6-5 and TRBJ2-1; 9 bases fit TRBD1. There are 19 residues in the CDR3. CDR1 MNHEY and CDR2 SVGAGI come from the germline V gene. With 6 bases clipped from V and 0 bases from J, the junction kept 15 bases outside the gene matches.

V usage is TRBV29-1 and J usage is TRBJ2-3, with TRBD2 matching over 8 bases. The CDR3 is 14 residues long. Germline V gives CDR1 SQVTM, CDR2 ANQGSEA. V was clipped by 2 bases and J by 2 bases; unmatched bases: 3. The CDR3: CSVERGGITDTQYF. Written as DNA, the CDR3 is TGCAGCGTTGAACGGGGGGGAATCACAGATACGCAGTATTTT.

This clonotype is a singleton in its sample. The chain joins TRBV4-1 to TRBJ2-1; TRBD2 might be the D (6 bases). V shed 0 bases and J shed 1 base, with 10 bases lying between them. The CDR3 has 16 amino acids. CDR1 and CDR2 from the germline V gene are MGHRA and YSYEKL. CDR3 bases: TGCGCCAGCAGCCAAGACTCGGGAGTGTCCTACAATGAGCAGTTCTTC. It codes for CASSQDSGVSYNEQFF.

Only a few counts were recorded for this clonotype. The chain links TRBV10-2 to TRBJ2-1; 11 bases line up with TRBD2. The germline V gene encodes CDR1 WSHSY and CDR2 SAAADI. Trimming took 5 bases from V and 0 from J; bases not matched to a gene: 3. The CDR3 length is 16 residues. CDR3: CASSWTSGYSYNEQFF. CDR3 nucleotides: TGCGCCAGCAGTTGGACTAGCGGGTACTCCTACAATGAGCAGTTCTTC.

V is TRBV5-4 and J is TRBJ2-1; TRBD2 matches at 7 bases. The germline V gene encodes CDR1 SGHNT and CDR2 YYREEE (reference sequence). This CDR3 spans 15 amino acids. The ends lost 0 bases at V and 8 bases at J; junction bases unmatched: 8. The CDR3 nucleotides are TGTGCCAGCAGCTTGGGGGGGGGTTTCGTCTATGAGCAGTTCTTC. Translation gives CASSLGGGFVYEQFF.

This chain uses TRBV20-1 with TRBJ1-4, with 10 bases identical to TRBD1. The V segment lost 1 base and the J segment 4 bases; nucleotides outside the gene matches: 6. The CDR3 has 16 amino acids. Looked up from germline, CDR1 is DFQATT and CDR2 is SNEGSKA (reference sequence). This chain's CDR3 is CSARALRDRGNEKLFF. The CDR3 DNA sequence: TGCAGTGCTAGAGCCCTTCGGGACAGGGGTAATGAAAAACTGTTTTTT.

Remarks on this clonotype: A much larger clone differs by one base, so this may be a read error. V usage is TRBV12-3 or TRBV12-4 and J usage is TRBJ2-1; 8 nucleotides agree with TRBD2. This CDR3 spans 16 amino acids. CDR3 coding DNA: TGTGCCAGCAGTTCCCCGGGACTAGGTTCCTACAATGAGCACTTCTTC. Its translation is CASSSPGLGSYNEHFF.

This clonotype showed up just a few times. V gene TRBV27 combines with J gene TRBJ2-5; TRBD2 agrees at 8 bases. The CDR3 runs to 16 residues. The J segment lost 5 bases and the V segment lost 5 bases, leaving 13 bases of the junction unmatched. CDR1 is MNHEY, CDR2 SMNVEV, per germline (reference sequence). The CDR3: CASSPPGAGGLETQYF. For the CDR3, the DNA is TGTGCCAGCAGTCCGCCGGGGGCGGGGGGACTCGAGACCCAGTACTTC.

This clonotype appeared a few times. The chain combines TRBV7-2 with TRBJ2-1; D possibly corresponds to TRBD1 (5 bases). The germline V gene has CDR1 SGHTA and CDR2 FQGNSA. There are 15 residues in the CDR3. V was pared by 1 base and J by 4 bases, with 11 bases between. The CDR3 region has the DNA TGTGCCAGCAGCTTAGGGACACCCGCATACAATGAGCAGTTCTTC. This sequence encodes CASSLGTPAYNEQFF.

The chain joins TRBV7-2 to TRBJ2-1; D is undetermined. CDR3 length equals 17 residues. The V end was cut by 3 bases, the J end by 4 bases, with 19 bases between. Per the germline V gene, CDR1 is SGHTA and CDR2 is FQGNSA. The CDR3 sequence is CASSFHYKLLFYNEQFF. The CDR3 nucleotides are TGTGCCAGCAGCTTCCACTACAAGTTACTATTTTACAATGAGCAGTTCTTC.

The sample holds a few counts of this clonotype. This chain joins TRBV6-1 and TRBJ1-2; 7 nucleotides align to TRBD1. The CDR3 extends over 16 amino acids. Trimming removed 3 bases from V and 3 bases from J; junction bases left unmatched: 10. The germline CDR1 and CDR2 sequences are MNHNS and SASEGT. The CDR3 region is CASSETRQGSDYGYTF. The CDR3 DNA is TGTGCCAGCAGTGAGACACGACAGGGATCGGACTATGGCTACACCTTC.

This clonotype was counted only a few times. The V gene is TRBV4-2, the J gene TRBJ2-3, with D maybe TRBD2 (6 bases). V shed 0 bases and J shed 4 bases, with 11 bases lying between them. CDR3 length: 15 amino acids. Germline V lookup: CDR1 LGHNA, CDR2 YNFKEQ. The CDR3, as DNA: TGTGCCAGCAGCCAAGATCGGGGGACCTCAGATACGCAGTATTTT. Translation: CASSQDRGTSDTQYF.

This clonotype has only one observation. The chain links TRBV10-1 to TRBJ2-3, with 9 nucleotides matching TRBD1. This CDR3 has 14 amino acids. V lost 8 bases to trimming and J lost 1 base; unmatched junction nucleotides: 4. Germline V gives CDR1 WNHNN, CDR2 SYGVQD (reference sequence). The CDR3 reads CASWTGVGTDTQYF. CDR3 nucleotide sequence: TGCGCCAGCTGGACAGGGGTCGGCACAGATACGCAGTATTTT.

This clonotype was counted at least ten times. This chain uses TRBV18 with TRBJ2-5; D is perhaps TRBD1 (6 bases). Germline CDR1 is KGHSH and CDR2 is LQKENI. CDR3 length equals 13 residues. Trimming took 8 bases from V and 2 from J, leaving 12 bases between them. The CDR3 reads CASSPTGQETQYF. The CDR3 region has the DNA TGTGCCAGCAGTCCTACAGGGCAAGAGACCCAGTACTTC.